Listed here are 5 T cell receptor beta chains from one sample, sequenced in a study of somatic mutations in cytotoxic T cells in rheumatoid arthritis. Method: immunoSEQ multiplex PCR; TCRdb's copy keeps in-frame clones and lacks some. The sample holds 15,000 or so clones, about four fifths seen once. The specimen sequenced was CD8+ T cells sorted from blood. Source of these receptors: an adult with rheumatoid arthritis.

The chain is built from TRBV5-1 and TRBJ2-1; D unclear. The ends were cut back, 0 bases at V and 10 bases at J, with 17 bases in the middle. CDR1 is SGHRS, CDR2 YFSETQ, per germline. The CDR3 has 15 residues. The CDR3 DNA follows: TGCGCCAGCAGCTTGGCTGCCGCCCGGAGTGAGGAGCAGTTCTTC. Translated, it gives CASSLAAARSEEQFF.

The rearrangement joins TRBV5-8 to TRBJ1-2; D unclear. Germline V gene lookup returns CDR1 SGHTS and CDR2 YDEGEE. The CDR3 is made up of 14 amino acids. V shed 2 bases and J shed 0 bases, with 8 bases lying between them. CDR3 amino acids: CASSLGASNYGYTF. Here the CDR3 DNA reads TGTGCCAGCAGCTTAGGCGCATCTAACTATGGCTACACCTTC.

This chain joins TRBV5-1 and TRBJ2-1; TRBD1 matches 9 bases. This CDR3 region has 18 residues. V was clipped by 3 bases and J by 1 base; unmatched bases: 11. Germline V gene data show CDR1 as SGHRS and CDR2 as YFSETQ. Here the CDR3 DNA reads TGCGCCAGCAGCTCCGGACAGGGGATGCTAGGGTCCTACAATGAGCAGTTCTTC. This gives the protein CASSSGQGMLGSYNEQFF. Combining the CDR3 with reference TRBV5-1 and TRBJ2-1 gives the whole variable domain KAGVTQTPRYLIKTRGQQVTLSCSPISGHRSVSWYQQTPGQGLQFLFEYFSETQRNKGNFPGRFSGRQFSNSRSEMNVSTLELGDSALYLCASSSGQGMLGSYNEQFFGPGTRLTVL.

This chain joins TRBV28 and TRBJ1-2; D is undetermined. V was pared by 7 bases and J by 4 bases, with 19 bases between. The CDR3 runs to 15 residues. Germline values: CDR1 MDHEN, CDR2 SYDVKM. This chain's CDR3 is CASTLLREAGYGYTF. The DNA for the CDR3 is TGTGCCAGCACCCTTTTGCGGGAAGCGGGCTATGGCTACACCTTC.

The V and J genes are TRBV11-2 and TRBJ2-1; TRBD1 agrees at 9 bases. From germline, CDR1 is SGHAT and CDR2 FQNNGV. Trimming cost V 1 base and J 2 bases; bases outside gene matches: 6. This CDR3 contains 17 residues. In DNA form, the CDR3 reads TGTGCCAGCAGCTTAGGGGACAGGGTGGATCCCTACAATGAGCAGTTCTTC. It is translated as CASSLGDRVDPYNEQFF.